Below are 32 T cell receptor beta chains sequenced from a single sample in a study of cytomegalovirus exposure and HLA in healthy donors (dated by TCRdb to about 2017). Libraries were made using the immunoSEQ multiplex PCR assay. The multiplex PCR relied on a mix of 60 forward primers for TCR Vbeta segments and 13 reverse primers for TCR Jbeta segments. Sourced from immuneACCESS, this table was stored by TCRdb with only in-frame sequences that have V and J called. A share of the clones is absent; for the studies checked, an unresolved V gene accounts for under half, and the remainder has no known explanation. The sample table holds about 180,000 clones, of which 70% to 85% were seen once. 1.4% of the sample goes to the ten largest clones. The sample taken for sequencing was PBMCs. The source is a young man in good health and CMV-seronegative.

This clone showed up just a few times. This rearrangement joins TRBV5-1 to TRBJ2-1; 12 bases are a match to TRBD2. With V trimmed by 1 base and J by 5 bases, 10 bases remained unmatched. The CDR3 has 18 residues. Germline CDR1 SGHRS, CDR2 YFSETQ. The CDR3 is CASSLSRLAGVRDNEQFF. CDR3 DNA: TGCGCCAGCAGCTTGTCTCGACTAGCGGGAGTACGGGACAATGAGCAGTTCTTC. Together with reference TRBV5-1 and TRBJ2-1, the CDR3 gives the full variable domain: KAGVTQTPRYLIKTRGQQVTLSCSPISGHRSVSWYQQTPGQGLQFLFEYFSETQRNKGNFPGRFSGRQFSNSRSEMNVSTLELGDSALYLCASSLSRLAGVRDNEQFFGPGTRLTVL.

The V gene is TRBV5-6, the J gene TRBJ2-5, with 7 bases identical to TRBD1. V trimming: 10 bases; J trimming: 1 base; junction bases outside the gene matches: 10. Germline V gene sequence: CDR1 SGHDT, CDR2 YYEEEE. The CDR3 length is 14 residues. The CDR3 DNA sequence: TGTGCCTCCAGTACGTACAGGGGCCAAGAGACCCAGTACTTC. The encoded protein is CASSTYRGQETQYF.

V usage is TRBV4-3 and J usage is TRBJ1-4; TRBD1 matches at 8 bases. The CDR3 has 18 residues. CDR1 LGHNA and CDR2 YSLEER come from the germline V gene. With 1 base clipped from V and 8 bases from J, the junction kept 15 bases outside the gene matches. CDR3 coding DNA: TGCGCCAGCAGCCAAGGATTCGGGTTGACAGGGGTTGGGGAAAAACTGTTTTTT. Its protein is CASSQGFGLTGVGEKLFF.

This chain joins TRBV2 and TRBJ1-2; no clear D. The CDR3 contains 11 residues. The V end was cut by 7 bases, the J end by 8 bases, with 11 bases between. CDR1 and CDR2 (germline): SNHLY, FYNNEI. In DNA form, the CDR3 reads TGTGCCAGCAAGGAGGACGGAGGCTACACCTTC. Translated, it gives CASKEDGGYTF.

V is TRBV7-3 and J is TRBJ2-1, with 10 positions matching TRBD2. Germline V lookup: CDR1 SGHTA, CDR2 FQGTGA. This CDR3 contains 16 residues. V was pared by 5 bases and J by 9 bases, with 13 bases of the junction left unmatched. CDR3 nucleotide sequence: TGTGCCAGCAGCGACTCTAGCGGGGGCCCATCGTTTGAGCAGTTCTTC. Translated: CASSDSSGGPSFEQFF.

The chain recombines TRBV9 with TRBJ2-5; TRBD2 agrees at 11 bases. CDR1 is SGDLS and CDR2 is YYNGEE in the germline V gene. J was trimmed by 5 bases and V by 0 bases; bases with no gene match: 15. CDR3 size: 19 residues. CDR3 sequence reads: CASSVGSSGRAGLLETQYF. The CDR3, as DNA: TGTGCCAGCAGCGTAGGAAGTAGCGGGAGGGCCGGTCTTCTGGAGACCCAGTACTTC.

The rearrangement links TRBV18 to TRBJ2-7; 9 bases agree with TRBD1. Germline V CDR1 and CDR2: KGHSH, LQKENI. The CDR3 has 17 residues. The V and J ends lost 3 bases and 2 bases, in that order; junction bases with no gene match: 11. CDR3 amino acids: CASSPGQGHLLTYEQYF. In DNA, the CDR3 is TGTGCCAGCTCACCGGGACAGGGTCACCTCCTCACCTACGAGCAGTACTTC. Complete variable domain (other parts from reference TRBV18 and TRBJ2-7): NAGVMQNPRHLVRRRGQEARLRCSPMKGHSHVYWYRQLPEEGLKFMVYLQKENIIDESGMPKERFSAEFPKEGPSILRIQQVVRGDSAAYFCASSPGQGHLLTYEQYFGPGTRLTVT.

V and J are TRBV4-3 and TRBJ2-1; TRBD2 matches 8 bases. Losses at the gene ends were 1 base for V and 4 bases for J; bases not matched to a gene: 6. The CDR3 is 16 amino acids. Germline values: CDR1 LGHNA, CDR2 YSLEER. CDR3 DNA sequence: TGCGCCAGCAGCCAAGGACCGAGCGGGAGATACAATGAGCAGTTCTTC. It codes for CASSQGPSGRYNEQFF.

The rearrangement links TRBV30 to TRBJ1-1, with 10 bases identical to TRBD1. The J segment lost 8 bases and the V segment lost 2 bases, leaving 2 bases of the junction unmatched. In germline, CDR1 is GTSNPN, CDR2 SVGIG (reference sequence). The CDR3 length is 12 residues. The DNA for the CDR3 is TGTGCCTGGAGTAGGGACAGGGGAGAAGCTTTCTTT. Translating gives CAWSRDRGEAFF.

The V gene is TRBV21-1, the J gene TRBJ2-7; TRBD1 is taken as the D call from the table, unchecked against the DNA. TRBV21-1 is listed as a pseudogene. The CDR3 sequence is 19 residues long. The CDR3 sequence is CASRPRQGASGAHHYEQYF. The CDR3, as DNA: TGTGCCAGCAGGCCCAGACAGGGGGCTAGCGGGGCACACCACTACGAGCAGTACTTC.

The chain uses TRBV27 and TRBJ2-3; TRBD2 matches 12 bases. Trimming removed 1 base from V and 1 base from J; junction bases left unmatched: 6. CDR1 and CDR2 from the germline V gene are MNHEY and SMNVEV (reference sequence). The CDR3 spans 18 residues. CDR3 sequence (DNA): TGTGCCAGCAGTTTATTCCTAGCGGGGGGGCGGGGCACAGATACGCAGTATTTT. Protein: CASSLFLAGGRGTDTQYF.

The genes are TRBV30 and TRBJ2-2; D unresolved. Germline CDR1 reads GTSNPN; CDR2 reads SVGIG (reference sequence). The CDR3 covers 12 residues. V dropped 2 bases and J dropped 4 bases, with 5 bases sitting between them. This chain's CDR3 is CAWSWSTGELFF. CDR3 sequence (DNA): TGTGCCTGGAGTTGGAGCACCGGGGAGCTGTTTTTT.

J is TRBJ1-1 and V is TRBV30; the match to TRBD1 covers 7 bases. With V trimmed by 3 bases and J by 5 bases, 6 bases remained unmatched. The length of the CDR3 is 13 residues. The germline gives CDR1 GTSNPN, CDR2 SVGIG (reference sequence). The CDR3 spells CAWRRDSPTEAFF. The DNA for the CDR3 is TGTGCCTGGAGAAGGGACAGTCCTACTGAAGCTTTCTTT.

This clone was seen only a few times. V usage is TRBV7-3 and J usage is TRBJ2-1, with TRBD2 identical over 9 bases. The CDR3 is 15 amino acids. Unmatched junction bases numbered 7, after V lost 3 bases and J lost 7 bases. The germline V gene encodes CDR1 SGHTA and CDR2 FQGTGA. CDR3 sequence: CASSFGAGGLNEQFF. The DNA for the CDR3 is TGTGCCAGCAGCTTTGGAGCGGGAGGCTTAAATGAGCAGTTCTTC.

V usage is TRBV4-1 and J usage is TRBJ2-5; TRBD1 might be the D (5 bases). The last part of the DNA fits TRBJ2-7 better; the J call may be wrong. This CDR3 is 13 amino acids long. Germline values: CDR1 MGHRA, CDR2 YSYEKL. The CDR3 bases are TGCGCCAGCAGCCCAAGTACAGGTTACGAGCAGTACTTC. This sequence encodes CASSPSTGYEQYF.

V is TRBV4-1 and J is TRBJ1-2, with 7 bases fitting TRBD1. Germline CDR1 is MGHRA and CDR2 is YSYEKL. V shed 1 base, J shed 4 bases, and the junction held 6 bases outside the gene matches. The CDR3 contains 15 residues. DNA for the CDR3: TGCGCCAGCAGCCAAGCTCTTGGGACAGCCTATGGCTACACCTTC. Residues: CASSQALGTAYGYTF.

This clone has a handful of counts. The genes are TRBV27 and TRBJ2-3; TRBD2 matches at 7 bases. The CDR3 loop spans 16 amino acids. Germline-derived CDR1 and CDR2 are MNHEY and SMNVEV (reference sequence). Trimming at V came to 5 bases and at J to 0 bases, leaving 8 bases not matched to a gene. CDR3 protein: CASSRKGLTSTDTQYF. In DNA form, the CDR3 reads TGTGCCAGCAGTCGCAAGGGACTAACGAGCACAGATACGCAGTATTTT.

J is TRBJ2-7 and V is TRBV28, with D possibly matching TRBD1 (6 bases). V shed 6 bases and J shed 4 bases, with 16 bases lying between them. Germline V CDR1 and CDR2: MDHEN, SYDVKM. The length of the CDR3 is 14 residues. This CDR3 reads CASSVSGTSYEQYF. In nucleotides, the CDR3 is TGTGCCAGCAGCGTCTCGGGGACATCTTACGAGCAGTACTTC.

This chain uses TRBV7-9 with TRBJ2-1; possible D gene TRBD2, 6 bases. Germline CDR1 SEHNR, CDR2 FQNEAQ (reference sequence). The CDR3 runs to 16 residues. V was shortened by 1 base and J by 4 bases, with 14 bases between the two germline ends. The CDR3 protein is CASSLGSGAGYNEQFF. The CDR3 DNA reads TGTGCCAGCAGCTTAGGAAGCGGCGCGGGGTACAATGAGCAGTTCTTC.

The chain uses TRBV18 and TRBJ1-1, with D maybe TRBD1 (5 bases). Germline CDR1 reads KGHSH; CDR2 reads LQKENI. Trimming removed 1 base at V and 0 bases at J, with 12 bases between. This CDR3 is 16 amino acids long. The chain's CDR3 is CASSPLNRRMNTEAFF. The CDR3 bases are TGTGCCAGCTCACCACTTAACAGGAGAATGAACACTGAAGCTTTCTTT. Full variable domain (rest looked up from reference TRBV18 and TRBJ1-1): NAGVMQNPRHLVRRRGQEARLRCSPMKGHSHVYWYRQLPEEGLKFMVYLQKENIIDESGMPKERFSAEFPKEGPSILRIQQVVRGDSAAYFCASSPLNRRMNTEAFFGQGTRLTVV.

The V gene is TRBV9, the J gene TRBJ2-1, with D hard to call. Germline assignment: CDR1 SGDLS and CDR2 YYNGEE. The CDR3 has 15 residues. Trimming took off 0 bases at V and 4 bases at J, with 11 bases between the two ends. CDR3 residues: CASSVAGEDYNEQFF. The CDR3 DNA reads as TGTGCCAGCAGCGTAGCGGGTGAGGATTACAATGAGCAGTTCTTC.

The J gene is TRBJ1-2, the V gene TRBV9; D is ambiguous. V gave up 6 bases and J gave up 4 bases, with 16 bases separating them. The germline gives CDR1 SGDLS, CDR2 YYNGEE. The CDR3 covers 14 residues. This CDR3 is CASNHREGSYGYTF. The CDR3 DNA sequence: TGTGCCAGCAACCACCGGGAGGGTAGCTATGGCTACACCTTC. The full variable domain, rest sourced from reference TRBV9 and TRBJ1-2, is DSGVTQTPKHLITATGQRVTLRCSPRSGDLSVYWYQQSLDQGLQFLIQYYNGEERAKGNILERFSAQQFPDLHSELNLSSLELGDSALYFCASNHREGSYGYTFGSGTRLTVV.

Only one count was recorded for this clone. The V call is TRBV6-6, the J call TRBJ2-7; 8 bases fit TRBD1. Germline V CDR1 and CDR2: MNHNY, SVGAGI (reference sequence). The CDR3 is 14 amino acids. Trimming took 0 bases from V and 5 from J; bases not matched to a gene: 3. The CDR3 sequence is CASSYSQGVNEQYF. The CDR3 nucleotides read TGTGCCAGCAGTTACTCACAGGGGGTGAACGAGCAGTACTTC.

This clone has a handful of counts. The CDR3: CASSQEGRAPYNEQFF. CDR3 nucleotide sequence: TGCGCCAGCAGCCAGGAGGGAAGGGCCCCGTACAATGAGCAGTTCTTC. The chain carries TRBV5-1 and TRBJ2-1; possible D gene TRBD2, 6 bases. CDR3 length equals 16 residues. Germline V gives CDR1 SGHRS, CDR2 YFSETQ. Trimming took 4 bases from V and 4 from J, leaving 18 bases between them.

The chain has TRBV7-2 and TRBJ2-1, with 7 bases aligning to TRBD1. This CDR3 is 15 amino acids long. J was trimmed by 2 bases and V by 6 bases; bases with no gene match: 7. Looked up from germline, CDR1 is SGHTA and CDR2 is FQGNSA. The CDR3 protein is CASRPDRATYNEQFF. The CDR3 DNA follows: TGTGCCAGCAGACCCGACAGGGCAACCTACAATGAGCAGTTCTTC.

The chain couples TRBV9 to TRBJ1-6, with D maybe TRBD1 (6 bases). Trimming took 1 base from V and 7 from J, leaving 9 bases between them. This CDR3 comprises 14 residues. Germline V lookup: CDR1 SGDLS, CDR2 YYNGEE. CDR3 nucleotide sequence: TGTGCCAGCAGCGTAAGGGGGTACAATTCACCCCTCCACTTT. Protein: CASSVRGYNSPLHF.

The chain couples TRBV7-2 to TRBJ2-7; TRBD1 aligns across 7 bases. Per germline, CDR1 SGHTA and CDR2 FQGNSA. The CDR3 sequence is 15 residues long. The V segment lost 1 base and the J segment 2 bases; nucleotides outside the gene matches: 5. In DNA, the CDR3 is TGTGCCAGCAGCTTAGGTCCGCAGGGGGCCTACGAGCAGTACTTC. It codes for CASSLGPQGAYEQYF.

In its sample, this clone was seen once. The rearrangement uses TRBV29-1 and TRBJ1-2; the match to TRBD1 covers 11 bases. This CDR3 spans 13 amino acids. CDR1 and CDR2 (germline): SQVTM, ANQGSEA. The V and J ends lost 7 bases and 4 bases, in that order; junction bases with no gene match: 5. The DNA of the CDR3 is TGCAGCGCTCGGACAGGGGGCGGCTATGGCTACACCTTC. It specifies CSARTGGGYGYTF. Full variable domain (missing parts from reference TRBV29-1 and TRBJ1-2): SAVISQKPSRDICQRGTSLTIQCQVDSQVTMMFWYRQQPGQSLTLIATANQGSEATYESGFVIDKFPISRPNLTFSTLTVSNMSPEDSSIYLCSARTGGGYGYTFGSGTRLTVV.

The gene calls are TRBV27 and TRBJ2-5; the D gene is possibly TRBD2 (6 bases). The V gene lost 8 bases and the J gene lost 5 bases, with 12 bases spanning the gap. Looked up from germline, CDR1 is MNHEY and CDR2 is SMNVEV (reference sequence). CDR3 length: 12 amino acids. The CDR3 nucleotides read TGTGCCAGCCAAACAGCGGGCGAGACCCAGTACTTC. Its protein is CASQTAGETQYF.

V and J are TRBV6-5 and TRBJ2-3; TRBD1 matches 9 bases. The germline gives CDR1 MNHEY, CDR2 SVGAGI. The CDR3 length is 15 residues. Trimming at V came to 6 bases and at J to 2 bases, leaving 6 bases not matched to a gene. In DNA form, the CDR3 reads TGTGCCAGCAGGGGACAGGGTAGGGACACAGATACGCAGTATTTT. Translating it yields CASRGQGRDTDTQYF.

This chain joins TRBV6-5 and TRBJ1-5; TRBD1 matches 9 bases. The V and J ends lost 6 bases and 0 bases, in that order; junction bases with no gene match: 3. CDR1 and CDR2 (germline): MNHEY, SVGAGI. The CDR3 is 15 amino acids. The CDR3, as DNA: TGTGCCAGCAGCGACAGGGGGAATAGCAATCAGCCCCAGCATTTT. Its translation: CASSDRGNSNQPQHF.

The chain uses TRBV11-3 and TRBJ2-1; D may be TRBD2 (6 bases). V was cut by 6 bases and J by 8 bases, with 17 bases left in between. Germline assignment: CDR1 SGHNT and CDR2 YENEEA. The CDR3 runs to 14 residues. In nucleotides, the CDR3 is TGTGCCAGCAGTCACCCCGACGGGGGAGATGAGCAGTTCTTC. Its translation: CASSHPDGGDEQFF.